Reported below is one TCR beta chain. Its antigen is currently unknown. These data come from a study of CD8 T cells in ankylosing spondylitis. Study-wide points: A motif in TCR beta, a set of seven to nine highly homologous variants, appeared characteristic of ankylosing spondylitis blood.

TCRdb reprocessed the 5' RACE reads with MiXCR, giving one entry per CDR3 protein. The sample consists of some 800,000 distinct CDR3 sequences, around 11% of them appearing once. Looked up from germline, CDR1 is MNHEY and CDR2 is SVGAGI. The CDR3 totals 15 residues. Trimming removed 2 bases from V and 2 bases from J, with 12 bases in between. The chain has TRBV6-5 and TRBJ1-1; D is undetermined. The sequencing sample was made of blood, either unsorted or a sorted T cell fraction (not recorded which). The clonotype originates from a male donor with ankylosing spondylitis. In nucleotides, the CDR3 is TGTGCCAGCAGTTACCAATTGACAAGTAACACTGAAGCTTTCTTT. This translates into CASSYQLTSNTEAFF.